This is a list of T cell receptor beta chains from one sample in a study of OX40 agonist ivuxolimab in advanced cancers. TCRdb's copy holds only in-frame clones and misses some; the assay was immunoSEQ multiplex PCR. The sample lists some 35,000 clones; around 80% were seen once. Sequenced here: CD4+ or CD8+ T cells sorted from blood, sampled in a trial of the OX40 agonist ivuxolimab. The receptors were gathered from an adult with an advanced solid tumor such as melanoma, head and neck, liver or kidney cancer. The conserved cysteine and the conserved F or W are not part of the CDR3 here.

v_call: TRBV7-9
j_call: TRBJ2-3
cdr3_aa: ASSPGQGASGDTQY

v_call: TRBV4-3
j_call: TRBJ2-2
cdr3_aa: ASSQALGRGTGELF

v_call: TRBV4-1
j_call: TRBJ2-3
cdr3_aa: ASSHPGQGAQADTQY

v_call: TRBV27
j_call: TRBJ1-4
cdr3_aa: ASTQDRGVTNEKLF

v_call: TRBV19
j_call: TRBJ2-1
cdr3_aa: ASSGWDEQF

v_call: TRBV15
j_call: TRBJ1-1
cdr3_aa: ATSTRWRTADTEAF

v_call: TRBV10-3
j_call: TRBJ2-2
cdr3_aa: AISESPGQGVGGELF

v_call: TRBV28
j_call: TRBJ2-1
cdr3_aa: ASSEGLYNEQF

v_call: TRBV4-1
j_call: TRBJ1-2
cdr3_aa: ASSQAIRQELGYGYT

v_call: TRBV7-2
j_call: TRBJ2-5
cdr3_aa: ASSLVVQETQY

v_call: TRBV27
j_call: TRBJ2-1
cdr3_aa: ASSFYWSRNEQF

v_call: TRBV5-6
j_call: TRBJ2-2
cdr3_aa: ASRSGTGELF

v_call: TRBV7-8
j_call: TRBJ1-1
cdr3_aa: ASSLSSSGATEAF

v_call: TRBV28
j_call: TRBJ1-6
cdr3_aa: ASSLPSDLASKALH

v_call: TRBV5-5
j_call: TRBJ1-3
cdr3_aa: ASSFIGGNTIY

v_call: TRBV27
j_call: TRBJ2-7
cdr3_aa: ASRGGHDEQY

v_call: TRBV2
j_call: TRBJ2-3
cdr3_aa: ASSDIESSTDTQY

v_call: TRBV9
j_call: TRBJ2-3
cdr3_aa: ASSGTGTTTDTQY

v_call: TRBV5-6
j_call: TRBJ2-1
cdr3_aa: ASSRSPGQINEQF

v_call: TRBV10-3
j_call: TRBJ2-7
cdr3_aa: ATSDRLETYEQY

v_call: TRBV7-3
j_call: TRBJ1-1
cdr3_aa: ASSKGAGHSTEAF

v_call: TRBV7-9
j_call: TRBJ1-2
cdr3_aa: ASSLGDRGGGYT

v_call: TRBV4-1
j_call: TRBJ1-3
cdr3_aa: ASSTDRGRGNTIY

v_call: TRBV5-1
j_call: TRBJ2-2
cdr3_aa: ASSLFRNTGELF

v_call: TRBV6-6
j_call: TRBJ2-1
cdr3_aa: ASSYSNEQF

v_call: TRBV4-2
j_call: TRBJ2-2
cdr3_aa: ASSQEVPNTGELF

v_call: TRBV4-1
j_call: TRBJ2-1
cdr3_aa: ASSQEVNEQF

v_call: TRBV29-1
j_call: TRBJ1-2
cdr3_aa: SVPGGPPYGYT

v_call: TRBV27
j_call: TRBJ1-4
cdr3_aa: ASSATDRPNEKLF

v_call: TRBV7-9
j_call: TRBJ1-1
cdr3_aa: ASSPTGARTEAF

v_call: TRBV7-6
j_call: TRBJ2-3
cdr3_aa: ASSLERVTDTQY

v_call: TRBV28
j_call: TRBJ1-6
cdr3_aa: ASSTLLDREDYNSPLH

v_call: TRBV28
j_call: TRBJ1-5
cdr3_aa: ASSPGQGGQPQH

v_call: TRBV6-1
j_call: TRBJ2-7
cdr3_aa: ASSLAGAVYEQY

v_call: TRBV6-4
j_call: TRBJ2-2
cdr3_aa: ASSGDTDTGELF

v_call: TRBV10-3
j_call: TRBJ2-1
cdr3_aa: AISDEPYNEQF

v_call: TRBV28
j_call: TRBJ2-7
cdr3_aa: ASSLNGVREQY

v_call: TRBV5-6
j_call: TRBJ2-7
cdr3_aa: ASSLGQLSYEQY

v_call: TRBV6-5
j_call: TRBJ2-2
cdr3_aa: ASFHRNTGELF

v_call: TRBV2
j_call: TRBJ1-5
cdr3_aa: ASSVSEAQPQH

v_call: TRBV19
j_call: TRBJ2-3
cdr3_aa: ASSPPGQIITDTQY

v_call: TRBV5-1
j_call: TRBJ2-3
cdr3_aa: ASSLVNAGGFTDTQY

v_call: TRBV9
j_call: TRBJ2-7
cdr3_aa: ASSVAGDSREQY

v_call: TRBV4-1
j_call: TRBJ1-2
cdr3_aa: ASKVEGAYGYT

v_call: TRBV28
j_call: TRBJ2-1
cdr3_aa: ASSLFGNEQF

v_call: TRBV7-2
j_call: TRBJ2-1
cdr3_aa: ASSSEYNEQF

v_call: TRBV10-3
j_call: -
cdr3_aa: AISDLPPQVDEQY

v_call: TRBV7-2
j_call: TRBJ1-5
cdr3_aa: ASSSNGREPQH